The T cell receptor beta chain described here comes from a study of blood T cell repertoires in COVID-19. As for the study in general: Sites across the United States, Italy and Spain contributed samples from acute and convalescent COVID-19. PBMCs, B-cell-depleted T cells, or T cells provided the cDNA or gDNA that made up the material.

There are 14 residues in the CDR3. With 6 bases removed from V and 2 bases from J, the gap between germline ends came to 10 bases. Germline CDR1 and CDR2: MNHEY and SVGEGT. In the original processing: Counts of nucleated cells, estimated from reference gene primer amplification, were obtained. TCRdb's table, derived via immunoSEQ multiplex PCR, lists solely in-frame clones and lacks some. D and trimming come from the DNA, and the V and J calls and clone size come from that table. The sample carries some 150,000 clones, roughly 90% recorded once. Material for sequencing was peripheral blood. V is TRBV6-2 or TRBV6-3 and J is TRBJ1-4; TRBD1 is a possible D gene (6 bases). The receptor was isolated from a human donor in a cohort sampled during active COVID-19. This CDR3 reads CASSNGQTNEKLFF. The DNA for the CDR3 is TGTGCCAGCAGCAATGGACAGACTAATGAAAAACTGTTTTTT.